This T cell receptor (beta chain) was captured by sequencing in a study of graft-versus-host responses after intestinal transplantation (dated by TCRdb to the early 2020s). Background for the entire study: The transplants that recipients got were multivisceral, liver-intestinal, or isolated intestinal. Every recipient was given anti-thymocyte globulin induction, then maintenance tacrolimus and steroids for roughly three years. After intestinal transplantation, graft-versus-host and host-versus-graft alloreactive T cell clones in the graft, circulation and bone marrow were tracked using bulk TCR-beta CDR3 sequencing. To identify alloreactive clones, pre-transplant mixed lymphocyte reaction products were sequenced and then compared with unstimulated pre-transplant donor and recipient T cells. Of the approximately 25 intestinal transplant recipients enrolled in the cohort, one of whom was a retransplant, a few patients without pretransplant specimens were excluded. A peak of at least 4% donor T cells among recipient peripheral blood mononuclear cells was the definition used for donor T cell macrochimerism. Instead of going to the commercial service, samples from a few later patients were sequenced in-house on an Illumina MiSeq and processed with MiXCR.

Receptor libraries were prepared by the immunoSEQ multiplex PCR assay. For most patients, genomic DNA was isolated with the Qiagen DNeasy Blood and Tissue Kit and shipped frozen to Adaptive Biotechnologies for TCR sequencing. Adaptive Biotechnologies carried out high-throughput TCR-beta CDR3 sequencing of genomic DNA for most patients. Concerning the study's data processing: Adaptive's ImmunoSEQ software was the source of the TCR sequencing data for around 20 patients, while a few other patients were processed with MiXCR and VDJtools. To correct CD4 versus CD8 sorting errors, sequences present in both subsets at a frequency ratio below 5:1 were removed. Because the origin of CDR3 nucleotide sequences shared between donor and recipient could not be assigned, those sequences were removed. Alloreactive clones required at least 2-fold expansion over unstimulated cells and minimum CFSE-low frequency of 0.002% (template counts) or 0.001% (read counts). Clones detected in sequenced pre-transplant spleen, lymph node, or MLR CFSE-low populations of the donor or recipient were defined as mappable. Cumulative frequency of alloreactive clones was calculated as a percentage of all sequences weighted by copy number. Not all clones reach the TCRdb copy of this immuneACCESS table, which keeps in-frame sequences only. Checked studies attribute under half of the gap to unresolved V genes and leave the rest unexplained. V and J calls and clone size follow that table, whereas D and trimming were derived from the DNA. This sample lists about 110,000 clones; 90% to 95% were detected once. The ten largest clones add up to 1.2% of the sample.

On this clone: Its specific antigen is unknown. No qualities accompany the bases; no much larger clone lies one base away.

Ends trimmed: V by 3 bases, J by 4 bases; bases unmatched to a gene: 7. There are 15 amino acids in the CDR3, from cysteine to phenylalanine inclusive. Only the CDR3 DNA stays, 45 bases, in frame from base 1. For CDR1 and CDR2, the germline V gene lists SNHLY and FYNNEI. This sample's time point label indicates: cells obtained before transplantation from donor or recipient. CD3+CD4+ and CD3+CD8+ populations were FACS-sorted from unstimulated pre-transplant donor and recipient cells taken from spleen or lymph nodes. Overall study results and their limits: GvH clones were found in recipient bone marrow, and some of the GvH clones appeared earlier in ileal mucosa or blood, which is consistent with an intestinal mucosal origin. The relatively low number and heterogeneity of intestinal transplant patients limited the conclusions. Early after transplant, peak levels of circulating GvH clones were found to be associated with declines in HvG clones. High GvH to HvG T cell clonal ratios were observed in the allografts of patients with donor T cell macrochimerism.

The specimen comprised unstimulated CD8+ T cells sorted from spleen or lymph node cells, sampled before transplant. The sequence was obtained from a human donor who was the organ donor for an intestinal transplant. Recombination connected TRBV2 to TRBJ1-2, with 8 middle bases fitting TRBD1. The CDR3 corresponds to CASSDSDRVSYGYTF. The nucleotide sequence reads TGTGCCAGCAGTGATTCGGACAGGGTCAGCTATGGCTACACCTTC.